This TCR beta chain was captured in a study of blood T cell repertoires in COVID-19. Membership in each cohort depended on participant-reported clinical history. Resolution of symptoms, clearance, or two negative PCRs was present in recovered Cohort 3 donors. The germline gives CDR1 LGHDT, CDR2 YNNKEL (reference sequence). Trimming took 5 bases from V and 3 from J, leaving 17 bases between them. CDR3 length equals 15 residues. Sequencing was performed with immunoSEQ multiplex PCR; in TCRdb, only in-frame clones are kept and a portion is missing. The sample holds about 180,000 clones, 88% seen once. The sequenced sample was PBMCs or T cells enriched from blood (not recorded which). The chain couples TRBV3-1 (or the pseudogene TRBV3-2) to TRBJ2-7; D might be TRBD1 (6 bases). The TCR sequence derives from a woman aged 18 to 35 who had recovered from COVID-19. DNA for the CDR3: TGTGCCAGCAGCGAATTCAACAGGGACAACTACGAGCAGTACTTC. Translated: CASSEFNRDNYEQYF.